Below, 5 T cell receptor beta chains from the same sample are listed, as sequenced in a study of shared clonotypes between healthy human individuals. Clones were sequenced by immunoSEQ multiplex PCR, and TCRdb holds only the in-frame ones, with some missing. The sample contains roughly 2.4 million clones, approximately 96% of which appear only once. Sequenced sample: naive CD4+ T cells sorted from blood. Noted subset: CD45RA+ positively selected. These receptors originate from a man aged 18 to 30 in good health.

This clone was observed a few times. The chain is built from TRBV19 and TRBJ1-6; D is possibly TRBD1 (6 bases). Trimming cost V 7 bases and J 4 bases, with 14 bases left between them. Germline-derived CDR1 and CDR2 are LNHDA and SQIVND (reference sequence). The CDR3 is 15 amino acids. CDR3 protein: CASTYGGAYNSPLHF. The CDR3 nucleotides are TGTGCCAGTACTTATGGGGGCGCTTATAATTCACCCCTCCACTTT.

Comment on this clone: This CDR3 is also generated by other DNA sequences in the sample. The gene calls are TRBV5-4 and TRBJ2-5; 9 bases align to TRBD2. This CDR3 has 16 residues. V gave up 0 bases and J gave up 1 base; unmatched junction bases: 4. The germline V gene encodes CDR1 SGHNT and CDR2 YYREEE (reference sequence). The CDR3 reads CASSLGLAGVQETQYF. Here the CDR3 DNA reads TGTGCCAGCAGCTTGGGCTTAGCGGGAGTCCAAGAGACCCAGTACTTC.

J is TRBJ1-3 and V is TRBV5-6, with D perhaps matching TRBD1 (6 bases). Germline-derived CDR1 and CDR2 are SGHDT and YYEEEE. The CDR3 runs 15 residues. With 3 bases removed from V and 1 base from J, the gap between germline ends came to 11 bases. CDR3 sequence: CASSSRGLSGNTIYF. The CDR3 nucleotides read TGTGCCAGCAGCTCCAGGGGTTTGTCTGGAAACACCATATATTTT. Full variable domain (remainder filled in from reference TRBV5-6 and TRBJ1-3): DAGVTQSPTHLIKTRGQQVTLRCSPKSGHDTVSWYQQALGQGPQFIFQYYEEEERQRGNFPDRFSGHQFPNYSSELNVNALLLGDSALYLCASSSRGLSGNTIYFGEGSWLTVV.

This clone was seen once. In DNA, the CDR3 is TGCGCCAGCAGCCACTTACAGGGGAACACTGAAGCTTTCTTT. This codes for CASSHLQGNTEAFF. The V gene is TRBV4-3, the J gene TRBJ1-1; D might be TRBD1 (6 bases). Trimming left V 3 bases short and J 1 base short, with 9 bases between. The CDR3 loop spans 14 amino acids. The germline V gene encodes CDR1 LGHNA and CDR2 YSLEER.

The chain has TRBV11-2 and TRBJ1-3; no definite D call. The CDR3 length is 13 residues. V lost 5 bases to trimming and J lost 9 bases, with 14 bases between them. CDR1 SGHAT and CDR2 FQNNGV come from the germline V gene. The CDR3 sequence: CASSAPGFFTIYF. CDR3 DNA sequence: TGTGCCAGCAGCGCCCCAGGTTTTTTCACCATATATTTT.